One and the same sample provided the 6 T cell receptor beta chains below, sequenced in a study of response to subunit inactivated influenza vaccine. TCRdb analysed the RT-PCR reads with MiXCR anew, one entry per CDR3 protein. The sample consists of hundreds of thousands of distinct CDR3 sequences, over 10% of them appearing once. The starting material was PBMCs from blood, obtained around seven weeks after vaccination. The origin of the receptors is a man in his fifties or sixties who received an inactivated influenza vaccine.

This clonotype was seen a few times. This chain joins TRBV18 and TRBJ2-2; the match to TRBD2 covers 13 bases. The CDR3 is made up of 16 amino acids. Losses at the gene ends were 4 bases for V and 6 bases for J; bases not matched to a gene: 5. Germline V gene lookup returns CDR1 KGHSH and CDR2 LQKENI. The CDR3 spells CASSLGLAGAAGELFF. The DNA for the CDR3 is TGTGCCAGCTCACTCGGACTAGCGGGGGCTGCCGGGGAGCTGTTTTTT.

This clonotype was detected many times. This sequence joins TRBV20-1 and TRBJ2-1; 14 nucleotides agree with TRBD2. There are 14 residues in the CDR3. Germline-derived CDR1 and CDR2 are DFQATT and SNEGSKA (reference sequence). V gave up 3 bases and J gave up 7 bases; unmatched junction bases: 2. This chain's CDR3 is CSARGLAGVNEQFF. CDR3 nucleotides: TGCAGTGCTAGGGGACTAGCGGGAGTAAATGAGCAGTTCTTC.

The chain has TRBV27 and TRBJ1-5; 7 nucleotides line up with TRBD1. Trimming removed 8 bases from V and 2 bases from J; junction bases left unmatched: 6. In germline, CDR1 is MNHEY, CDR2 SMNVEV (reference sequence). The CDR3 has 14 residues. The CDR3 loop is CASWRTGGNQPQHF. DNA for the CDR3: TGTGCCAGCTGGAGGACAGGAGGCAATCAGCCCCAGCATTTT.

The chain links TRBV27 to TRBJ2-1; D call uncertain. Germline lookup yields CDR1 MNHEY and CDR2 SMNVEV (reference sequence). V was pared by 5 bases and J by 6 bases, with 14 bases between. The CDR3 has 14 amino acids. This CDR3 is CASSPRSLGNEQFF. CDR3 nucleotides: TGTGCCAGCAGTCCCCGGTCGCTTGGCAATGAGCAGTTCTTC.

There are a few counts of this clonotype. The CDR3 DNA reads as TGCAGTGCTAGAGAGCTAGCGGGAGGGGGGGAGACCCAGTACTTC. This encodes CSARELAGGGETQYF. The chain has TRBV20-1 and TRBJ2-5; the match to TRBD2 covers 12 bases. The CDR3 length is 15 residues. The V gene end was trimmed by 0 bases and the J gene end by 5 bases; junction bases not matched to a gene: 4. From germline, CDR1 is DFQATT and CDR2 SNEGSKA (reference sequence).

This clonotype was seen at least ten times. The chain joins TRBV12-3 or TRBV12-4 to TRBJ1-5, with D unclear. V lost 3 bases to trimming and J lost 0 bases, with 6 bases between them. The CDR3 is 14 residues long. CDR3 sequence reads: CASSFRYSNQPQHF. CDR3 in DNA: TGTGCCAGCAGTTTCCGGTATAGCAATCAGCCCCAGCATTTT.